This entry describes one T cell receptor beta chain. The data were obtained in a study of blood T cell repertoires in COVID-19. TCRdb's table, derived via immunoSEQ multiplex PCR, lists solely in-frame clones and lacks some. The sample contains 250,000 or so clones, around 87% of which appear only once. Per the germline V gene, CDR1 is MDHEN and CDR2 is SYDVKM. With 7 bases removed from V and 4 bases from J, the gap between germline ends came to 13 bases. CDR3 length: 13 residues. This TCR derives from a woman aged 50 to 60 who had recovered from COVID-19. Sequenced material: PBMCs or T cells enriched from blood (not recorded which). The chain combines TRBV28 with TRBJ1-2; weak D call: TRBD1 (6 bases). This chain's CDR3 is CASTPGVIYGYTF. Written as DNA, the CDR3 is TGTGCCAGCACGCCAGGGGTTATCTATGGCTACACCTTC.